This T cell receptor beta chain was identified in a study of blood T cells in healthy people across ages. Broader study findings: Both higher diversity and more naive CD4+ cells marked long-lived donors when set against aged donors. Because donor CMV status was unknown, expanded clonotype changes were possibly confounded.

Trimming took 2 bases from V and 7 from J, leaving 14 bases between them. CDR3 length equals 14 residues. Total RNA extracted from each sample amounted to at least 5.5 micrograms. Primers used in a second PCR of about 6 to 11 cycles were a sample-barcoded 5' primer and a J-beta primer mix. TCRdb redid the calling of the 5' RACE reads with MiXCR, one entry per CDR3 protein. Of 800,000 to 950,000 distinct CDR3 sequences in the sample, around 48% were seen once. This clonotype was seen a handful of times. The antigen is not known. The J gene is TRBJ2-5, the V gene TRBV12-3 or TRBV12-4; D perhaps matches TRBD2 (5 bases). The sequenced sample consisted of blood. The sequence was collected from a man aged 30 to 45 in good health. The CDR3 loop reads CASSLMGVPGTQYF. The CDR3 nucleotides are TGTGCCAGCAGTTTAATGGGAGTACCGGGGACCCAGTACTTC.